This T cell receptor beta chain was recovered during a study of ipilimumab plus nivolumab after autologous stem cell transplantation. Germline values: CDR1 SGHVS, CDR2 FNYEAQ. CDR3 length: 14 amino acids. Unmatched junction bases numbered 8, after V lost 3 bases and J lost 9 bases. Some clones are missing from TCRdb's copy, which holds only in-frame ones; the method was immunoSEQ multiplex PCR. The data hold approximately 15,000 clones, with around 85% observed a single time. By share, this clone ranks as medium-sized. The TCR originated in a male donor with diffuse large B-cell lymphoma. The material was PBMCs, obtained in a trial of ipilimumab plus nivolumab as post-transplant consolidation. The V call is TRBV7-6, the J call TRBJ2-1; TRBD2 aligns across 7 bases. CDR3 coding DNA: TGTGCCAGCAGCTTTTGGCGGGAGAAAGGTGAGCAGTTCTTC. It is translated as CASSFWREKGEQFF.